This T cell receptor (beta chain) was obtained from a study of T-cell memory formation after mild COVID-19. This clonotype was detected a few times. The V end was cut by 5 bases, the J end by 5 bases, with 19 bases between. The CDR3 has 16 residues. The germline CDR1 and CDR2 sequences are MNHEY and SVGAGI. Each CDR3 protein is one row after TCRdb ran MiXCR on the 5' RACE reads. Of hundreds of thousands of distinct CDR3 sequences listed, roughly an eighth are singletons. The sample taken for sequencing was PBMCs or a T cell subset sorted from them (not recorded which). The sequence was collected from a man aged 18-30 years who had mild COVID-19 (a few samples of this study predate the infection). Cell type and time point are not known. The chain links TRBV6-5 to TRBJ2-1; possible D gene TRBD2, 6 bases. The CDR3 region is CASSRETRSWDNEQFF. The CDR3 DNA is TGTGCCAGCAGTCGTGAGACTAGGTCTTGGGACAATGAGCAGTTCTTC.